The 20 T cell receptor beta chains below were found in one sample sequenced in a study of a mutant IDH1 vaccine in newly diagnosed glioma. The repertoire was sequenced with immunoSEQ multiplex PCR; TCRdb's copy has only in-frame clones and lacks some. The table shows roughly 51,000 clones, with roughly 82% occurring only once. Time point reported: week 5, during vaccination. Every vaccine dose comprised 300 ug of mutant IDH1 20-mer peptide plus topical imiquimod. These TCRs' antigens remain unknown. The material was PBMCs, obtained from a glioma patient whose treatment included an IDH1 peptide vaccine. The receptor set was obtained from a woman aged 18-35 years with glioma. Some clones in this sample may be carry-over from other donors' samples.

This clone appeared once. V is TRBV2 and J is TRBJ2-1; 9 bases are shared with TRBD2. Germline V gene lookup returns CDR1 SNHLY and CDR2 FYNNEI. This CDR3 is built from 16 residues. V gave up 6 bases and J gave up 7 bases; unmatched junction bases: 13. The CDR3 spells CASRRIGTSRTNEQFF. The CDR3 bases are TGTGCCAGCAGGAGAATCGGGACTAGCCGTACAAATGAGCAGTTCTTC.

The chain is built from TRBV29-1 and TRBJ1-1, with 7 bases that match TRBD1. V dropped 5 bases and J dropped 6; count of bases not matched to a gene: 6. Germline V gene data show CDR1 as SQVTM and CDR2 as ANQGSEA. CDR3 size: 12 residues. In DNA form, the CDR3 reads TGCAGCGTTCCTTCAGGGGGGGCTGAAGCTTTCTTT. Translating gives CSVPSGGAEAFF.

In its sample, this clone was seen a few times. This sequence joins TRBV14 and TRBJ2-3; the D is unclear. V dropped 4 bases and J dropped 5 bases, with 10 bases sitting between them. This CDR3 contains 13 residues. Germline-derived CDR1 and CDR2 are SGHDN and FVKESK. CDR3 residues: CASSPRTVDTQYF. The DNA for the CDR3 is TGTGCCAGCAGCCCCCGGACGGTAGATACGCAGTATTTT.

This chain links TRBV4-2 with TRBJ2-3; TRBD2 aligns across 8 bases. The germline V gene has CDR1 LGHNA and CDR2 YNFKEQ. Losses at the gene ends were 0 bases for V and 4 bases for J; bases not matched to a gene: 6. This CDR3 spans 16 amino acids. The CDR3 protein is CASSQEDGGAADTQYF. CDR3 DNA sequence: TGTGCCAGCAGCCAAGAGGACGGGGGGGCAGCAGATACGCAGTATTTT.

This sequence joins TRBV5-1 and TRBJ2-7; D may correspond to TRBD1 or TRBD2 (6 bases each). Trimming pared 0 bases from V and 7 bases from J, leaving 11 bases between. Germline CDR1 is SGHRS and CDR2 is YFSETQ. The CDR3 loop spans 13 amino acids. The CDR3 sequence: CASSLEGGGEQYF. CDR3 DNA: TGCGCCAGCAGCTTGGAGGGGGGCGGGGAGCAGTACTTC.

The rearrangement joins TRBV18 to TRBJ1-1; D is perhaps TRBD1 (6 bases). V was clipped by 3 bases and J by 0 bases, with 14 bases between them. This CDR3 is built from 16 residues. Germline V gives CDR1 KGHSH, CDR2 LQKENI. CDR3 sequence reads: CASSPIQGRMNTEAFF. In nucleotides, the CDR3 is TGTGCCAGCTCACCGATACAGGGTCGCATGAACACTGAAGCTTTCTTT.

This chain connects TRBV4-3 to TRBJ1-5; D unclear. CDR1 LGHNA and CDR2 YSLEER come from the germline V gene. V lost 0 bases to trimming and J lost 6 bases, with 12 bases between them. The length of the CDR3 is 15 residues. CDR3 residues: CASSQDTDPFQPQHF. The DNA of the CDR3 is TGCGCCAGCAGCCAAGATACAGACCCTTTTCAGCCCCAGCATTTT.

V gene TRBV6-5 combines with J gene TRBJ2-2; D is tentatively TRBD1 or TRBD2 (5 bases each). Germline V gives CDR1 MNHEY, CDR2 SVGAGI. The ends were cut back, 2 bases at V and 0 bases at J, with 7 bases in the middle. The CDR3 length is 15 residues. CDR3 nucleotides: TGTGCCAGCAGTTACCTGGGACCGAACACCGGGGAGCTGTTTTTT. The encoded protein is CASSYLGPNTGELFF.

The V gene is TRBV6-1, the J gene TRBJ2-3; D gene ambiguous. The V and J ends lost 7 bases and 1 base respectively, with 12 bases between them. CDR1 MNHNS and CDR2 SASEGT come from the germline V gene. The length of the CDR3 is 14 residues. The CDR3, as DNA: TGTGCCAGCAAACGGGTCTCTCGCACAGATACGCAGTATTTT. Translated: CASKRVSRTDTQYF.

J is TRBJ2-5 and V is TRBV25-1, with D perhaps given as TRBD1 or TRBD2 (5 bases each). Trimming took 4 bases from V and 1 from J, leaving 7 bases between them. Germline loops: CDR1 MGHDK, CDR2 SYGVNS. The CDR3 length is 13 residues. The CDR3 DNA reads TGTGCCAGCAGTGGGGACGGCCAAGAGACCCAGTACTTC. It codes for CASSGDGQETQYF.

CDR3 residues: CASSATGVREKLFF. As DNA, the CDR3 is TGTGCCAGCAGCGCCACAGGGGTTCGGGAAAAACTGTTTTTT. This chain connects TRBV9 to TRBJ1-4; 7 bases map to TRBD1. The CDR3 length is 14 residues. After removal of 3 bases from V and 8 bases from J, the junction contained 7 bases not matched to a gene. Germline-derived CDR1 and CDR2 are SGDLS and YYNGEE.

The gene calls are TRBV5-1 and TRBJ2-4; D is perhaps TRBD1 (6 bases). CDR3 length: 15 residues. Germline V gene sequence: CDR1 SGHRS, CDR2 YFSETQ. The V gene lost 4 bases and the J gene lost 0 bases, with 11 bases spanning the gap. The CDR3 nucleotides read TGCGCCAGCAGCCCAGGGGAAATAGCCAAAAACATTCAGTACTTC. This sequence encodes CASSPGEIAKNIQYF.

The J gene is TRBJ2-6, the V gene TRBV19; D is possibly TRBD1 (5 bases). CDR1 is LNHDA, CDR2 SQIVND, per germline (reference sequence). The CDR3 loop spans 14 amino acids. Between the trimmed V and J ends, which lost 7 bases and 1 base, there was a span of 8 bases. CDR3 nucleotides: TGTGCCAGTACCCCAGGGTCTGGGGCCAACGTCCTGACTTTC. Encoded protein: CASTPGSGANVLTF.

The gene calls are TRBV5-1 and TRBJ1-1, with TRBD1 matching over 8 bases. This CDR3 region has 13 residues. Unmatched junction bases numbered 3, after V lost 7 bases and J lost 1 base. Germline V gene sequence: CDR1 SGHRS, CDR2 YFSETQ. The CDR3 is CASQGAWNTEAFF. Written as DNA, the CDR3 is TGCGCCAGCCAGGGGGCTTGGAACACTGAAGCTTTCTTT. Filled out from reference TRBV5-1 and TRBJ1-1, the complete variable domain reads KAGVTQTPRYLIKTRGQQVTLSCSPISGHRSVSWYQQTPGQGLQFLFEYFSETQRNKGNFPGRFSGRQFSNSRSEMNVSTLELGDSALYLCASQGAWNTEAFFGQGTRLTVV.

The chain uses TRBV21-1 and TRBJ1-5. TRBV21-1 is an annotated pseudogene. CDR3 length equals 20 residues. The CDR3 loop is CASSKTRTSKGPYSNQPQHF. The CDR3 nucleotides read TGTGCCAGCAGCAAAACCAGGACCTCCAAGGGTCCTTATAGCAATCAGCCCCAGCATTTT.

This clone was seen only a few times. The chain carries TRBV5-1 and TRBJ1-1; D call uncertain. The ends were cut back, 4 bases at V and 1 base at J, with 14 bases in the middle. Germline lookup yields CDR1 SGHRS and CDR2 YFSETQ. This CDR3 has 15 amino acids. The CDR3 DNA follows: TGCGCCAGCAGCCCCTCAGTTTTGGAGAACACTGAAGCTTTCTTT. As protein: CASSPSVLENTEAFF.

For the CDR3, the DNA is TGTGCCGTGGGCGGGAGTTCCGAGCAGTACTTC. It codes for CAVGGSSEQYF. V usage is TRBV7-6 and J usage is TRBJ2-7; 7 nucleotides match TRBD2. The CDR3 loop spans 11 amino acids. Germline V CDR1 and CDR2: SGHVS, FNYEAQ. V was pared by 11 bases and J by 6 bases, with 7 bases of the junction left unmatched.

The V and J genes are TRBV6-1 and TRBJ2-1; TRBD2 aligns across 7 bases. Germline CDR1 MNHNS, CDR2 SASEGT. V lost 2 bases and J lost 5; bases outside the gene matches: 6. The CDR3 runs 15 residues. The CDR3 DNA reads TGTGCCAGCAGTGAAAGCCTAGCGGCAAACAATGAGCAGTTCTTC. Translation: CASSESLAANNEQFF.

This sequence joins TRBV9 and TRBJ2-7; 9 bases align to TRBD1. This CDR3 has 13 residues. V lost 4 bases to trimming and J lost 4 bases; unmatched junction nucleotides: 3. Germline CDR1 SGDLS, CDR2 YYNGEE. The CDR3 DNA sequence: TGTGCCAGCAGCCCCGGACAGGGGTACGAGCAGTACTTC. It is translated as CASSPGQGYEQYF.

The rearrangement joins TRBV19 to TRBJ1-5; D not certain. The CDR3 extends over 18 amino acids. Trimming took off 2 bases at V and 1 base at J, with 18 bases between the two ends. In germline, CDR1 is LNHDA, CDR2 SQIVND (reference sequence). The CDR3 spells CASSIPLQWAISNQPQHF. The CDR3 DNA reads TGTGCCAGTAGTATACCCCTCCAGTGGGCAATAAGCAATCAGCCCCAGCATTTT.